The 19 T cell receptor beta chains presented below share a single source sample, sequenced in a study of CD8 T cells in Susac syndrome. RNA was extracted with the RNeasy kit, and a quantity of roughly 0.45 to 1 ug was reverse transcribed using random hexamers. TCRdb used MiXCR to reprocess the immunoSEQ multiplex PCR reads, holding one entry per CDR3 protein. There are 170,000 or so distinct CDR3 sequences in the sample; about 96% occur only once, and approximately 0.12% lies in the top ten. Sequenced sample: CD4+ T cells from PBMCs. These receptors originate from a human donor with Susac syndrome.

The chain is built from TRBV29-1 and TRBJ1-2; perhaps TRBD1 as D (5 bases). The CDR3 totals 13 residues. Germline lookup yields CDR1 SQVTM and CDR2 ANQGSEA. The V end was cut by 1 base, the J end by 3 bases, with 9 bases between. This CDR3 is CSVEGGSYYGYTF. The CDR3 nucleotides are TGCAGCGTTGAAGGGGGCAGCTACTATGGCTACACCTTC.

V usage is TRBV28 and J usage is TRBJ2-1; D unclear. V dropped 1 base and J dropped 0 bases, with 10 bases sitting between them. CDR3 size: 16 residues. CDR1 MDHEN and CDR2 SYDVKM come from the germline V gene. CDR3 coding DNA: TGTGCCAGCAGTTTATACCGCCAGAGCTCCTACAATGAGCAGTTCTTC. It encodes CASSLYRQSSYNEQFF.

This clonotype has a single count. The V call is TRBV30, the J call TRBJ2-4; D may be TRBD2 (5 bases). This CDR3 comprises 13 residues. V lost 1 base and J 6 bases, leaving 10 bases between the germline ends. Germline-derived CDR1 and CDR2 are GTSNPN and SVGIG (reference sequence). The CDR3 reads CAWSGPGRNIQYF. CDR3 nucleotide sequence: TGTGCCTGGAGTGGACCTGGGAGAAACATTCAGTACTTC. Supplemented by reference TRBV30 and TRBJ2-4, the full variable domain reads SQTIHQWPATLVQPVGSPLSLECTVEGTSNPNLYWYRQAAGRGLQLLFYSVGIGQISSEVPQNLSASRPQDRQFILSSKKLLLSDSGFYLCAWSGPGRNIQYFGAGTRLSVL.

V is TRBV27 and J is TRBJ1-5; D is ambiguous. The germline V gene has CDR1 MNHEY and CDR2 SMNVEV (reference sequence). V was clipped by 5 bases and J by 6 bases, with 11 bases between them. The CDR3 sequence is 13 residues long. The CDR3 DNA reads TGTGCCAGCAGTGAGGAGAGGTTTCAGCCCCAGCATTTT. This sequence encodes CASSEERFQPQHF.

This chain joins TRBV19 and TRBJ2-7; the D call may be TRBD1 or TRBD2 (6 bases each). Trimming pared 6 bases from V and 4 bases from J, leaving 16 bases between. The germline CDR1 and CDR2 sequences are LNHDA and SQIVND (reference sequence). The CDR3 is 14 residues long. CDR3 residues: CASRKVGGSYEQYF. The CDR3 coding sequence is TGTGCCAGTAGGAAGGTAGGGGGGAGTTACGAGCAGTACTTC.

This rearrangement joins TRBV29-1 to TRBJ2-3, with 8 bases that match TRBD2. The germline gives CDR1 SQVTM, CDR2 ANQGSEA. The CDR3 runs 13 residues. V lost 8 bases, J lost 4 bases, and 8 bases stayed unmatched. The CDR3 reads CSISGGPADTQYF. The CDR3 region has the DNA TGCAGCATCTCGGGGGGGCCGGCAGATACGCAGTATTTT.

This chain uses TRBV6-4 with TRBJ2-2, with TRBD1 matching over 8 bases. The trim removed 6 bases at V and 4 bases at J, leaving 7 bases unmatched. Germline V gene sequence: CDR1 MRHNA, CDR2 SNTAGT. The CDR3 length is 15 residues. The CDR3 loop reads CASSQNRGITGELFF. The CDR3 DNA reads TGTGCCAGCAGCCAAAACAGGGGGATCACCGGGGAGCTGTTTTTT.

This chain links TRBV9 with TRBJ2-7; a weak D match, TRBD2 (5 bases). The length of the CDR3 is 15 residues. V was shortened by 0 bases and J by 7 bases, with 17 bases between the two germline ends. From germline, CDR1 is SGDLS and CDR2 YYNGEE. The CDR3 loop is CASSVATGPSGEQYF. The CDR3 coding sequence is TGTGCCAGCAGCGTAGCTACGGGTCCTTCGGGAGAGCAGTACTTC.

The rearrangement uses TRBV30 and TRBJ2-7, with 8 bases identical to TRBD1. V was pared by 2 bases and J by 3 bases, with 9 bases of the junction left unmatched. The CDR3 is 15 residues long. Germline V CDR1 and CDR2: GTSNPN, SVGIG (reference sequence). The CDR3 sequence is CAWSKGQGAVYEQYF. CDR3 DNA sequence: TGTGCCTGGAGTAAAGGACAGGGAGCAGTCTACGAGCAGTACTTC.

The gene calls are TRBV27 and TRBJ2-5, with a tentative D call TRBD2 (6 bases). V lost 2 bases to trimming and J lost 5 bases, with 15 bases between them. This CDR3 spans 15 amino acids. The germline V gene has CDR1 MNHEY and CDR2 SMNVEV (reference sequence). The CDR3 loop reads CASSLRRGGRETQYF. In DNA, the CDR3 is TGTGCCAGCAGTTTACGCCGAGGAGGGCGGGAGACCCAGTACTTC.

With regard to this clonotype: A junction end diverges from the germline sequence, so it may reflect a read error. The chain employs TRBV18 and TRBJ2-1; TRBD1 aligns across 9 bases. The CDR3 extends over 13 amino acids. CDR1 and CDR2 from the germline V gene are KGHSH and LQKENI. The CDR3 coding sequence is TGTGCCAGCTCACCAATGGAGGACAGGGGAGGGGTCTTC. Protein product: CASSPMEDRGGVF.

The chain combines TRBV7-2 with TRBJ2-5; no firm D call. V shed 0 bases and J shed 5 bases, with 7 bases lying between them. This CDR3 is built from 13 residues. Germline V lookup: CDR1 SGHTA, CDR2 FQGNSA. CDR3 in amino acids: CASSLAGWETQYF. DNA for the CDR3: TGTGCCAGCAGCTTAGCGGGTTGGGAGACCCAGTACTTC.

This chain connects TRBV3-1 to TRBJ2-5; the match to TRBD2 covers 8 bases. J was trimmed by 4 bases and V by 4 bases; bases with no gene match: 8. The germline V gene has CDR1 LGHDT and CDR2 YNNKEL (reference sequence). The CDR3 sequence is 15 residues long. The CDR3 DNA sequence: TGTGCCAGCAGCCCCGGAGCGGGAGTCGGAGAGACCCAGTACTTC. Encoded protein: CASSPGAGVGETQYF.

The chain carries TRBV9 and TRBJ2-3; unclear D gene. CDR1 and CDR2 (germline): SGDLS, YYNGEE. Trimming took off 1 base at V and 2 bases at J, with 8 bases between the two ends. There are 14 residues in the CDR3. CDR3 nucleotides: TGTGCCAGCAGCGTATCCGGGTCCACAGATACGCAGTATTTT. Amino acids: CASSVSGSTDTQYF.

This clonotype appeared once. V and J are TRBV4-3 and TRBJ2-1; 13 bases match TRBD2. This CDR3 region has 17 residues. V was clipped by 0 bases and J by 5 bases; unmatched bases: 4. Germline-derived CDR1 and CDR2 are LGHNA and YSLEER. CDR3 region: CASSQEVTSGGNNEQFF. In nucleotides, the CDR3 is TGCGCCAGCAGCCAAGAGGTGACTAGCGGGGGGAACAATGAGCAGTTCTTC.

This chain connects TRBV9 to TRBJ2-7; TRBD2 agrees at 9 bases. The length of the CDR3 is 15 residues. With 5 bases clipped from V and 2 bases from J, the junction kept 8 bases outside the gene matches. CDR1 is SGDLS and CDR2 is YYNGEE in the germline V gene. CDR3 sequence reads: CASSKLAGPAYEQYF. The CDR3 nucleotides read TGTGCCAGCAGTAAACTAGCGGGCCCAGCCTACGAGCAGTACTTC.

The rearrangement links TRBV12-3 or TRBV12-4 to TRBJ2-2; D not resolved. This CDR3 region has 17 residues. The germline V and J ends were trimmed by 5 bases and 5 bases, with 21 bases remaining between them. Here the CDR3 DNA reads TGTGCCAGCAGTCCGCTGAGGCGCCAAGGTCGAACCGGGGAGCTGTTTTTT. Amino acids: CASSPLRRQGRTGELFF.

The rearrangement links TRBV30 to TRBJ2-2; 9 nucleotides align to TRBD1. The CDR3 is 15 residues long. Germline CDR1 GTSNPN, CDR2 SVGIG (reference sequence). J gave up 5 bases and V 2 bases, and 6 bases lay outside the gene matches. CDR3 loop: CAWSRRTGVTGELFF. The CDR3 bases are TGTGCCTGGAGTAGAAGGACAGGGGTGACCGGGGAGCTGTTTTTT.

The V gene is TRBV29-1, the J gene TRBJ2-5, with TRBD1 matching 7 bases. Per germline, CDR1 SQVTM and CDR2 ANQGSEA. The V segment lost 8 bases and the J segment 2 bases; nucleotides outside the gene matches: 5. This CDR3 has 12 amino acids. The CDR3: CSTRDSQETQYF. As DNA, the CDR3 is TGCAGCACAAGGGACAGTCAAGAGACCCAGTACTTC.